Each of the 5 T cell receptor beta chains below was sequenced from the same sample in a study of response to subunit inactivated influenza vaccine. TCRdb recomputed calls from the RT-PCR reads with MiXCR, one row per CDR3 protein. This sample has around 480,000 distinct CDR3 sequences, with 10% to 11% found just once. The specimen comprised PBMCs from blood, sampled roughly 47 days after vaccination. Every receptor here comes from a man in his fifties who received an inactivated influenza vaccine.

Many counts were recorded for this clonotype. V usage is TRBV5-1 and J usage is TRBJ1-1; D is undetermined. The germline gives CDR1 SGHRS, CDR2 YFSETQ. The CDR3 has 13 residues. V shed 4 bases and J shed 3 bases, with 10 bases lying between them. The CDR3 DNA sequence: TGCGCCAGCAGCCAAAGCATAGACACTGAAGCTTTCTTT. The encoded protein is CASSQSIDTEAFF.

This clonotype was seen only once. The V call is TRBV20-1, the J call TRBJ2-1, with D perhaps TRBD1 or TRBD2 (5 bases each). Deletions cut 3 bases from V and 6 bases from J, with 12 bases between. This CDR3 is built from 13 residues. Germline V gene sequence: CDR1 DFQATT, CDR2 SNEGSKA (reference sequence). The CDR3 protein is CSARRGWTNEQFF. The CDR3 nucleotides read TGCAGTGCTAGGAGGGGATGGACCAATGAGCAGTTCTTC.

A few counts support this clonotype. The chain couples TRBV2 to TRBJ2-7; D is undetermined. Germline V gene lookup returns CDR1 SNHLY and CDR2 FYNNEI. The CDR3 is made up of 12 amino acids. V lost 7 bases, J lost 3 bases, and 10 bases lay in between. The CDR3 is CASNERNYEQYF. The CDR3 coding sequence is TGTGCCAGCAATGAGCGAAACTACGAGCAGTACTTC.

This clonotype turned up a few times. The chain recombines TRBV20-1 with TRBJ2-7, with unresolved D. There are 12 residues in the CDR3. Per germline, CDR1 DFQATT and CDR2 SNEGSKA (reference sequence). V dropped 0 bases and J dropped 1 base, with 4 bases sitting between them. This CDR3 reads CSAREVSYEQYF. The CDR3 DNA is TGCAGTGCTAGAGAAGTATCCTACGAGCAGTACTTC.

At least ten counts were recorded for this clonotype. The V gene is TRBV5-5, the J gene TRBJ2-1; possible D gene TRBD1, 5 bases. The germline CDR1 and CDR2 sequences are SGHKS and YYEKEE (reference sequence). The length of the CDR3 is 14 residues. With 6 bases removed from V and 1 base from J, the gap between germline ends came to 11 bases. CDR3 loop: CASIPDSSYNEQFF. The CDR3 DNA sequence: TGTGCCAGCATCCCAGACAGTTCCTACAATGAGCAGTTCTTC.